This TCR beta chain originates from a study of T cell responses to AZD1222 COVID-19 vaccine. Germline CDR1 SNHLY, CDR2 FYNNEI. The CDR3 covers 17 residues. Unmatched junction bases numbered 7, after V lost 4 bases and J lost 0 bases. TCRdb's table, derived via immunoSEQ multiplex PCR, lists solely in-frame clones and lacks some. The sample includes 130,000 or so clones, about 94% of them seen just once. Sequencing was performed on peripheral blood, taken on day 0 of AZD1222 vaccination. The receptor was derived from an adult in good health. The chain recombines TRBV2 with TRBJ2-2; 8 nucleotides match TRBD1. This CDR3 reads CASSAGTGLSNTGELFF. DNA of the CDR3: TGTGCCAGCAGTGCCGGGACAGGCCTCTCGAACACCGGGGAGCTGTTTTTT.